These T cell receptor beta chains were read from a single sample in a study of beta chain features in type 1 diabetes. Sequencing used immunoSEQ multiplex PCR; TCRdb keeps in-frame clones, though not all of them. The table has 680,000 or so clones, around 15% seen once. Input material: naive CD4+ T cells from blood. These TCRs come from a man between 18 and 29 years old with type 1 diabetes. The CDR3 runs from the conserved cysteine through the conserved F or W. Each record gives: J gene, V gene, CDR3 protein.

>TRBJ1-5|TRBV19
CASSISGSGQPQHF
>TRBJ2-2|TRBV7-2
CASSAWTTGELFF
>TRBJ1-2|TRBV4-1
CASSPTGDLHGYTF
>TRBJ2-3|TRBV18
CASFTRTGNSGDTQYF
>TRBJ2-3|TRBV30
CAWGFVWGDTQYF
>TRBJ2-3|TRBV9
CASSPSTDTQYF
>TRBJ2-5|TRBV15
CATSRGGSQETQYF
>TRBJ2-3|TRBV29-1
CSVPGGAGTDTQYF
>TRBJ1-2|TRBV9
CASSVVGSPNYGYTF
>TRBJ2-3|TRBV7-2
CASSVDRVRSTDTQYF
>TRBJ2-3|TRBV6-1
CASSRTGSMDTQYF
>TRBJ2-3|TRBV6-5
CASSSGTGGTDTQYF
>TRBJ1-6|TRBV9
CASSVVGSYNSPLHF
>TRBJ1-2|TRBV6-5
CASSYGRLEHNYGYTF
>TRBJ1-2|TRBV29-1
CSVETGGVGYTF
>TRBJ1-2|TRBV5-1
CASSLNTPPSYGYTF
>TRBJ2-7|TRBV14
CASSRATGVREQYF
>TRBJ1-4|TRBV7-9
CASSLGTGPTNEKLFF
>TRBJ2-1|TRBV7-2
CASSLASSGTYNEQFF
>TRBJ1-1|TRBV5-4
CASSHRDVLLVAFF
>TRBJ1-1|TRBV2
CASSEVVGPMNTEAFF
>TRBJ2-7|TRBV18
CASSPQTYEQYF
>TRBJ1-4|TRBV9
CASSEGQGLNEKLFF
>TRBJ1-6|TRBV9
CASSVEGTGDSPLHF
>TRBJ2-3|TRBV10-3
CAISEGTGGSTDTQYF
>TRBJ1-1|TRBV14
CASNHQVNTEAFF
>TRBJ2-1|TRBV20-1
CSAIGYNEQFF
>TRBJ1-3|TRBV29-1
CSVERGTGNTIYF
>TRBJ2-7|TRBV7-6
CASSLTRTASYEQYF
>TRBJ1-2|TRBV5-1
CASSLADRGNYGYTF
>TRBJ1-2|TRBV30
CAWRLRGGFDYGYTF
>TRBJ2-2|TRBV11-2
CASSRLGTGTTGELFF
>TRBJ1-2|TRBV19
CASSISGNYGYTF